One and the same sample provided the 23 T cell receptor beta chains below, sequenced in a study of Graves' ophthalmopathy and Graves' hyperthyroidism. TCR beta CDR3 regions were amplified from RNA transcripts. Second-round multiplex PCR followed a first-round RT-PCR using HTBI primers. TCRdb used MiXCR to reprocess the multiplex PCR reads, holding one entry per CDR3 protein. The table shows under 350,000 distinct CDR3 sequences, with roughly 17% occurring only once. The sample consisted of peripheral blood. All receptors derive from an adult man with Graves' ophthalmopathy.

This sequence joins TRBV20-1 and TRBJ1-1; 10 bases agree with TRBD1. The CDR3 covers 15 residues. Germline-derived CDR1 and CDR2 are DFQATT and SNEGSKA (reference sequence). After removal of 6 bases from V and 3 bases from J, the junction contained 10 bases not matched to a gene. The CDR3: CSALRQGARDTEAFF. The CDR3 nucleotides read TGCAGTGCACTTCGACAGGGGGCAAGGGACACTGAAGCTTTCTTT.

This clonotype has ten or more counts. The rearrangement joins TRBV28 to TRBJ2-3; D gene unclear. CDR3 length: 11 residues. Trimming took off 9 bases at V and 4 bases at J, with 8 bases between the two ends. Per germline, CDR1 MDHEN and CDR2 SYDVKM. The CDR3 nucleotides read TGTGCCAGTCACGCGGCAGATACGCAGTATTTT. It specifies CASHAADTQYF.

The table lists this clonotype with many counts. The chain combines TRBV20-1 with TRBJ1-3; D uncertain. V lost 4 bases to trimming and J lost 0 bases, with 13 bases between them. In germline, CDR1 is DFQATT, CDR2 SNEGSKA (reference sequence). This CDR3 is built from 15 residues. The CDR3 region is CSAILSRDSGNTIYF. In nucleotides, the CDR3 is TGCAGTGCTATATTGTCTAGGGACTCTGGAAACACCATATATTTT.

In this sample, this clonotype turned up many times. The chain uses TRBV27 and TRBJ1-1; D perhaps matches TRBD1 (6 bases). This CDR3 comprises 15 residues. Trimming shortened V by 3 bases and J by 1 base, and 12 bases separated the two germline ends. CDR1 and CDR2 (germline): MNHEY, SMNVEV (reference sequence). Here the CDR3 reads CASSFGQGSNTEAFF. CDR3 nucleotides: TGTGCCAGCAGTTTCGGCCAGGGGTCGAACACTGAAGCTTTCTTT.

This clonotype was seen many times. J is TRBJ1-1 and V is TRBV7-2, with TRBD1 identical over 7 bases. The germline gives CDR1 SGHTA, CDR2 FQGNSA. The CDR3 is 14 amino acids. Trimming cost V 1 base and J 4 bases; bases outside gene matches: 3. The DNA of the CDR3 is TGTGCCAGCAGCTTAGAGCACAGGGGCACTGAAGCTTTCTTT. This translates into CASSLEHRGTEAFF.

This clonotype occurred many times. The rearrangement joins TRBV7-6 to TRBJ2-7, with D unresolved. CDR1 and CDR2 (germline): SGHVS, FNYEAQ. Trimming removed 2 bases from V and 3 bases from J, with 11 bases in between. The CDR3 length is 14 residues. This chain's CDR3 is CASSLTRFDYEQYF. The DNA of the CDR3 is TGTGCCAGCAGCTTAACTCGCTTTGACTACGAGCAGTACTTC.

Many counts were recorded for this clonotype. The J gene is TRBJ2-7, the V gene TRBV19; D tentatively reads TRBD1 or TRBD2 (5 bases each). CDR1 and CDR2 (germline): LNHDA, SQIVND (reference sequence). V shed 6 bases and J shed 7 bases, with 22 bases lying between them. This CDR3 region has 15 residues. This chain's CDR3 is CASRKTGTAYAEQYF. The CDR3 region has the DNA TGTGCCAGTAGAAAAACCGGGACGGCGTACGCTGAGCAGTACTTC.

Remarks on this clonotype: This may come from a read error, since a much larger clone is one base off. The CDR3 protein is CSALARDRSYEQYF. The CDR3 region has the DNA TGCAGTGCTCTAGCCCGGGACCGCTCCTACGAGCAGTACTTC. The chain carries TRBV20-1 and TRBJ2-7; D may be TRBD1 or TRBD2 (5 bases each). V lost 5 bases and J 0 bases, leaving 14 bases between the germline ends. The CDR3 sequence is 14 residues long. Per germline, CDR1 DFQATT and CDR2 SNEGSKA (reference sequence).

This clonotype was detected ten times or more. This chain links TRBV12-3 or TRBV12-4 with TRBJ1-5; D is unclear. Trimming pared 6 bases from V and 6 bases from J, leaving 6 bases between. The CDR3 length is 11 residues. CDR3 in DNA: TGTGCCAGCAGCCTCTTTCAGCCCCAGCATTTT. Amino acids: CASSLFQPQHF.

This clonotype was detected ten times or more. J is TRBJ2-5 and V is TRBV9; the D call may be TRBD1 or TRBD2 (7 bases each). V lost 4 bases, J lost 5 bases, and 18 bases lay in between. The CDR3 covers 15 residues. Per germline, CDR1 SGDLS and CDR2 YYNGEE. Here the CDR3 reads CASSLQGGVAETQYF. The CDR3 region has the DNA TGTGCCAGCAGCCTCCAGGGGGGGGTGGCTGAGACCCAGTACTTC.

This clonotype was seen a handful of times. This chain connects TRBV6-1 to TRBJ2-7, with D possibly being TRBD2 (6 bases). With 6 bases removed from V and 0 bases from J, the gap between germline ends came to 12 bases. Germline V gives CDR1 MNHNS, CDR2 SASEGT. The CDR3 consists of 14 residues. DNA for the CDR3: TGTGCCAGCAGGCGGGACTTCTACTCCTACGAGCAGTACTTC. It codes for CASRRDFYSYEQYF.

The table lists this clonotype with many counts. Germline and junction disagree at one end, which may indicate a read error. The genes are TRBV4-1 and TRBJ2-7; D is unresolved. Germline CDR1 is MGHRA and CDR2 is YSYEKL. This CDR3 is 16 amino acids long. CDR3: CASSQGGGSAFYQQYF. In nucleotides, the CDR3 is TGCGCCAGCAGCCAAGGAGGTGGCAGTGCCTTCTACCAGCAGTACTTC.

This clonotype was seen only once. In nucleotides, the CDR3 is TGTGCCAGTAGCAACAGTGGGGTTCAGCCCCAGCATTTT. Residues: CASSNSGVQPQHF. The chain has TRBV19 and TRBJ1-5, with no clear D. Trimming pared 6 bases from V and 6 bases from J, leaving 12 bases between. Germline V lookup: CDR1 LNHDA, CDR2 SQIVND (reference sequence). This CDR3 is 13 amino acids long.

This clonotype was seen repeatedly, ten times or more. The chain carries TRBV10-3 and TRBJ1-2; 8 bases are a match to TRBD1. CDR3 length: 15 residues. Germline CDR1 reads ENHRY; CDR2 reads SYGVKD. After removal of 2 bases from V and 2 bases from J, the junction contained 4 bases not matched to a gene. CDR3 sequence reads: CAISEDRGGNYGYTF. CDR3 nucleotide sequence: TGTGCCATCAGTGAGGACAGGGGAGGGAACTATGGCTACACCTTC.

The table lists this clonotype with a few counts. V is TRBV6-5 and J is TRBJ1-2, with D unresolved. Germline assignment: CDR1 MNHEY and CDR2 SVGAGI. The CDR3 consists of 10 residues. Trimming took off 11 bases at V and 5 bases at J, with 9 bases between the two ends. The CDR3 loop is CAEGEYGYTF. CDR3 nucleotides: TGTGCCGAGGGAGAATATGGCTACACCTTC.

The genes are TRBV7-2 and TRBJ2-5, with 9 bases matching TRBD1. The germline V gene has CDR1 SGHTA and CDR2 FQGNSA. The CDR3 runs 14 residues. The J segment lost 5 bases and the V segment lost 5 bases, leaving 6 bases of the junction unmatched. This chain's CDR3 is CASSIQGAGETQYF. CDR3 nucleotides: TGTGCCAGCAGCATACAGGGGGCGGGGGAGACCCAGTACTTC. Full variable domain (missing parts from reference TRBV7-2 and TRBJ2-5): GAGVSQSPSNKVTEKGKDVELRCDPISGHTALYWYRQSLGQGLEFLIYFQGNSAPDKSGLPSDRFSAERTGGSVSTLTIQRTQQEDSAVYLCASSIQGAGETQYFGPGTRLLVL.

This clonotype came up many times. This rearrangement joins TRBV10-2 to TRBJ2-7, with 10 bases aligning to TRBD2. Trimming cost V 2 bases and J 5 bases; bases outside gene matches: 9. The CDR3 totals 16 residues. In germline, CDR1 is WSHSY, CDR2 SAAADI. For the CDR3, the DNA is TGCGCCAGCAGTGAGAGGACGGGGACTAGCGTCAACGAGCAGTACTTC. The encoded protein is CASSERTGTSVNEQYF.

In its sample, this clonotype was seen a few times. A much bigger clone sits one base away, suggesting this may be a read error. V usage is TRBV24-1 and J usage is TRBJ1-1; D remains ambiguous. CDR1 and CDR2 from the germline V gene are KGHDR and SFDVKD. Trimming cost V 2 bases and J 7 bases, with 19 bases left between them. This CDR3 comprises 16 residues. CDR3 protein: CATSDSSAPWYIEAFF. Written as DNA, the CDR3 is TGTGCCACCAGTGATTCCTCAGCCCCTTGGTACATTGAAGCTTTCTTT.

This clonotype was observed many times. The chain uses TRBV5-1 and TRBJ1-1; the match to TRBD1 covers 8 bases. From germline, CDR1 is SGHRS and CDR2 YFSETQ. This CDR3 has 14 amino acids. J was trimmed by 5 bases and V by 4 bases; bases with no gene match: 7. CDR3 region: CASSPGQVWTEAFF. For the CDR3, the DNA is TGCGCCAGCAGCCCGGGACAGGTGTGGACTGAAGCTTTCTTT.

This clonotype was observed many times. This rearrangement joins TRBV4-1 to TRBJ2-4; D not certain. Trimming shortened V by 4 bases and J by 3 bases, and 10 bases separated the two germline ends. This CDR3 is built from 14 residues. Germline-derived CDR1 and CDR2 are MGHRA and YSYEKL. As DNA, the CDR3 is TGCGCCAGCAGCCCCCTGGGCCTCAAAAACATTCAGTACTTC. This sequence encodes CASSPLGLKNIQYF.

This clonotype was seen repeatedly, ten times or more. This chain links TRBV7-2 with TRBJ1-2; D gene uncertain. This CDR3 comprises 16 residues. CDR1 is SGHTA and CDR2 is FQGNSA in the germline V gene. Trimming stripped 0 bases from V and 0 bases from J, with 11 bases between. The CDR3 protein is CASSLAGSLANYGYTF. DNA for the CDR3: TGTGCCAGCAGCTTAGCCGGTTCCTTAGCTAACTATGGCTACACCTTC.

This clonotype was seen repeatedly, ten times or more. The chain combines TRBV4-2 with TRBJ2-4, with 7 bases aligning to TRBD1. V was pared by 4 bases and J by 5 bases, with 5 bases of the junction left unmatched. CDR3 length: 14 residues. The germline V gene encodes CDR1 LGHNA and CDR2 YNFKEQ. In DNA form, the CDR3 reads TGTGCCAGCAGCCCGGTTGACAGGGAAAACATTCAGTACTTC. Translating it yields CASSPVDRENIQYF.

At least ten counts were recorded for this clonotype. This chain links TRBV6-1 with TRBJ2-5; 7 bases map to TRBD1. From germline, CDR1 is MNHNS and CDR2 SASEGT. The CDR3 spans 13 residues. Trimming cost V 7 bases and J 1 base; bases outside gene matches: 3. The CDR3 spells CASKGTVQETQYF. In DNA form, the CDR3 reads TGTGCCAGCAAGGGGACAGTCCAAGAGACCCAGTACTTC.